The T cell receptor (beta chain) under discussion was sequenced for a study of vaccination and CD4 T cells after COVID-19. As for the study in general: In the convalescent cohort, there were six males and four females, two of them Hispanic.

V dropped 6 bases and J dropped 2; count of bases not matched to a gene: 11. Germline V CDR1 and CDR2: MNHNS, SASEGT. CDR3 length: 16 amino acids. This clonotype was seen more than once but under ten times. The antigen is not known. The Oncomine TCR Beta short-read assay sequenced DNA from cultured CD4+ T cells. Genomic DNA extraction was carried out from cultured CD4+ T cells. TCRdb re-called the PCR reads through MiXCR, storing one row per CDR3 protein. Among more than 4,500 distinct CDR3 sequences listed, around 40% were seen once. The treatment was: roughly ten-day PBMC culture with coronavirus spike peptide pools or control peptides (ViraFEST assay). In the ViraFEST assay, peptide-pool expansion preceded TCR sequencing of expanded clonotypes.

The receptor's source is a human donor who had recovered from COVID-19. Sequencing was carried out using CD4+ T cells from blood, cultured in vitro. This chain connects TRBV6-1 to TRBJ2-3; 7 bases map to TRBD1. CDR3 nucleotides: TGTGCCAGCAGCCGAGACACGGGACAGCTCACAGATACGCAGTATTTT. The encoded protein is CASSRDTGQLTDTQYF.